These 32 T cell receptor beta chains came from one sample sequenced in a study of cytotoxic CD8 clonotypes in ibrutinib-treated CLL. TCRdb's table, derived via immunoSEQ multiplex PCR, lists solely in-frame clones and lacks some. The sample consists of 20,000 to 30,000 clones, 65% to 80% of them appearing once. Sequencing used PBMCs, obtained after 12 months of ibrutinib treatment. These receptors were collected from a human donor with chronic lymphocytic leukemia.

The chain joins TRBV19 to TRBJ2-4; tentatively, D is TRBD1 (6 bases). Germline V gene data show CDR1 as LNHDA and CDR2 as SQIVND (reference sequence). The V end lost 6 bases, the J end lost 2 bases, and 17 bases lay between the germline ends. This CDR3 is built from 16 residues. DNA for the CDR3: TGTGCCAGTAGCCTGACCAAGGGGGTGTCCAAAAACATTCAGTACTTC. It yields the protein CASSLTKGVSKNIQYF.

The chain links TRBV2 to TRBJ2-4; D not resolved. The CDR3 is 15 residues long. CDR1 is SNHLY and CDR2 is FYNNEI in the germline V gene. Trimming removed 8 bases at V and 4 bases at J, with 18 bases between. CDR3 region: CASSRLSRDKNIQYF. CDR3 nucleotides: TGTGCCAGCTCCCGGTTGTCACGCGATAAAAACATTCAGTACTTC.

CDR3 coding DNA: TGCGCCAGCAGCCAAGAAACCAGACTGGGGAACACTGAAGCTTTCTTT. It translates to CASSQETRLGNTEAFF. The chain carries TRBV4-1 and TRBJ1-1; the D is unclear. The CDR3 length is 16 residues. Looked up from germline, CDR1 is MGHRA and CDR2 is YSYEKL. Trimming took 0 bases from V and 1 from J, leaving 12 bases between them.

This chain links TRBV5-1 with TRBJ1-4, with 8 bases aligning to TRBD1. Germline CDR1 and CDR2: SGHRS and YFSETQ. The CDR3 covers 16 residues. V was pared by 4 bases and J by 2 bases, with 7 bases of the junction left unmatched. The CDR3 region is CASSSLQGATNEKLFF. CDR3 nucleotide sequence: TGCGCCAGCAGCAGCTTGCAGGGGGCGACTAATGAAAAACTGTTTTTT.

The chain links TRBV4-1 to TRBJ1-5; 8 bases line up with TRBD1. This CDR3 spans 14 amino acids. Germline-derived CDR1 and CDR2 are MGHRA and YSYEKL. V was pared by 5 bases and J by 5 bases, with 5 bases of the junction left unmatched. The CDR3 DNA sequence: TGCGCCAGCAGCTCCGGACAGGGAGATCAGCCCCAGCATTTT. Amino acid sequence: CASSSGQGDQPQHF.

The genes are TRBV5-1 and TRBJ2-7; D may be TRBD1 (6 bases). The germline V gene encodes CDR1 SGHRS and CDR2 YFSETQ. This CDR3 spans 13 amino acids. V was clipped by 7 bases and J by 2 bases, with 13 bases between them. CDR3 sequence: CASGTWETYEQYF. The DNA for the CDR3 is TGCGCCAGCGGGACATGGGAGACCTACGAGCAGTACTTC.

The chain joins TRBV11-2 to TRBJ2-2, with D perhaps TRBD2 (5 bases). V gave up 3 bases and J gave up 5 bases, with 19 bases separating them. The germline CDR1 and CDR2 sequences are SGHAT and FQNNGV. The CDR3 consists of 17 residues. The CDR3 nucleotides are TGTGCCAGCAGCTTGAGAGTAGTTCTAGCAGGAACCGGGGAGCTGTTTTTT. Encoded protein: CASSLRVVLAGTGELFF. The complete variable domain, with remaining parts taken from reference TRBV11-2 and TRBJ2-2, reads EAGVAQSPRYKIIEKRQSVAFWCNPISGHATLYWYQQILGQGPKLLIQFQNNGVVDDSQLPKDRFSAERLKGVDSTLKIQPAKLEDSAVYLCASSLRVVLAGTGELFFGEGSRLTVL.

The rearrangement joins TRBV30 to TRBJ2-7, with TRBD2 as a possible D gene (5 bases). This CDR3 is 15 amino acids long. Deletions cut 3 bases from V and 0 bases from J, with 15 bases between. Germline V gene sequence: CDR1 GTSNPN, CDR2 SVGIG (reference sequence). DNA for the CDR3: TGTGCCTGGAGCGGTGGCGGCGACTACTCCTACGAGCAGTACTTC. It yields the protein CAWSGGGDYSYEQYF.

The chain links TRBV11-3 to TRBJ2-3; D remains ambiguous. The V and J ends lost 1 base and 6 bases respectively, with 11 bases between them. This CDR3 has 14 amino acids. Germline V gene lookup returns CDR1 SGHNT and CDR2 YENEEA. The CDR3 coding sequence is TGTGCCAGCAGCTTAGTGGCTAGTAGTGATACGCAGTATTTT. Translating gives CASSLVASSDTQYF.

J is TRBJ2-5 and V is TRBV5-1; D not resolved. V was pared by 0 bases and J by 1 base, with 7 bases between. CDR3 size: 14 residues. From germline, CDR1 is SGHRS and CDR2 YFSETQ. DNA of the CDR3: TGCGCCAGCAGCTTGGTTCTACCCCAAGAGACCCAGTACTTC. It yields the protein CASSLVLPQETQYF.

This chain uses TRBV2 with TRBJ2-7; TRBD1 aligns across 9 bases. CDR3 size: 15 residues. CDR1 is SNHLY and CDR2 is FYNNEI in the germline V gene. The V segment lost 6 bases and the J segment 1 base; nucleotides outside the gene matches: 7. The CDR3 DNA reads as TGTGCCAGCAGGATACAGGGGGCGGGATCCTACGAGCAGTACTTC. Its protein product is CASRIQGAGSYEQYF.

This chain uses TRBV28 with TRBJ1-2; D possibly corresponds to TRBD1 (6 bases). Trimming removed 2 bases at V and 2 bases at J, with 9 bases between. Germline V CDR1 and CDR2: MDHEN, SYDVKM. The CDR3 consists of 14 residues. CDR3 nucleotides: TGTGCCAGCAGTTTAACAGGGACGAACTATGGCTACACCTTC. The encoded protein is CASSLTGTNYGYTF.

A single count supports this clone. J is TRBJ1-1 and V is TRBV28; unclear D gene. Germline V gene lookup returns CDR1 MDHEN and CDR2 SYDVKM. Trimming pared 4 bases from V and 4 bases from J, leaving 7 bases between. The CDR3 has 12 residues. Here the CDR3 reads CASSWTGTEAFF. As DNA, the CDR3 is TGTGCCAGCAGTTGGACGGGCACTGAAGCTTTCTTT.

The chain joins TRBV11-2 to TRBJ2-2, with D perhaps TRBD2 (6 bases). V lost 5 bases to trimming and J lost 2 bases, with 18 bases between them. Germline V gives CDR1 SGHAT, CDR2 FQNNGV. CDR3 length equals 17 residues. CDR3 sequence (DNA): TGTGCCAGCAGCCCCTCTGTCGGGGGACTCAACACCGGGGAGCTGTTTTTT. As protein: CASSPSVGGLNTGELFF.

This chain joins TRBV20-1 and TRBJ1-5; D gene uncertain. Deletions cut 8 bases from V and 6 bases from J, with 5 bases between. This CDR3 contains 9 residues. Looked up from germline, CDR1 is DFQATT and CDR2 is SNEGSKA (reference sequence). The CDR3 bases are TGCAGTCTTGGTCAGCCCCAGCATTTT. This codes for CSLGQPQHF.

This chain uses TRBV2 with TRBJ2-1; no clear D gene. The CDR3 has 12 residues. CDR1 is SNHLY, CDR2 FYNNEI, per germline. V lost 2 bases and J 7 bases, leaving 6 bases between the germline ends. The CDR3 DNA follows: TGTGCCAGCAGTGAATCGGATAATGAGCAGTTCTTC. This codes for CASSESDNEQFF.

The rearrangement joins TRBV5-5 to TRBJ2-1; unclear D gene. The CDR3 runs 13 residues. Germline loops: CDR1 SGHKS, CDR2 YYEKEE (reference sequence). The ends were cut back, 2 bases at V and 5 bases at J, with 8 bases in the middle. The CDR3 DNA reads as TGTGCCAGCAGCTTCCGGGCCGACAATGAGCAGTTCTTC. This encodes CASSFRADNEQFF.

Concerning this clone itself: Distinct nucleotide sequences in the sample also encode this CDR3. V is TRBV13 and J is TRBJ2-1; 8 bases match TRBD2. The germline V gene has CDR1 PRHDT and CDR2 FYEKMQ (reference sequence). Trimming took 1 base from V and 8 from J; bases not matched to a gene: 7. This CDR3 is 15 amino acids long. The CDR3, as DNA: TGTGCCAGCAGCTTAGAGGACGGGGGGGGGGATGAGCAGTTCTTC. This codes for CASSLEDGGGDEQFF.

The chain recombines TRBV2 with TRBJ2-7, with D perhaps TRBD1 (6 bases). The germline CDR1 and CDR2 sequences are SNHLY and FYNNEI. The CDR3 length is 12 residues. V lost 7 bases and J lost 3, with 10 bases in between. The chain's CDR3 is CASTTQGYEQYF. CDR3 nucleotide sequence: TGTGCCAGCACAACACAGGGCTACGAGCAGTACTTC.

This chain uses TRBV7-9 with TRBJ2-7, with a weak D call TRBD1 (6 bases). V lost 5 bases, J lost 2 bases, and 19 bases lay in between. CDR1 and CDR2 from the germline V gene are SEHNR and FQNEAQ (reference sequence). The CDR3 is 16 residues long. CDR3 bases: TGTGCCAGCAGCCCCAGGGGAACAGGGACCACCTACGAGCAGTACTTC. It yields the protein CASSPRGTGTTYEQYF.

The chain couples TRBV6-6 to TRBJ2-5; the D gene could be TRBD1 or TRBD2 (5 bases each). Germline V gives CDR1 MNHNY, CDR2 SVGAGI (reference sequence). Trimming took 2 bases from V and 7 from J, leaving 14 bases between them. The CDR3 contains 14 residues. In DNA form, the CDR3 reads TGTGCCAGCAGTTACGGGACCCAAGGCGGGACCCAGTACTTC. It specifies CASSYGTQGGTQYF.

This clone appeared once. This rearrangement joins TRBV9 to TRBJ1-2, with 7 nucleotides matching TRBD1. This CDR3 is 15 amino acids long. J gave up 4 bases and V 3 bases, and 9 bases lay outside the gene matches. Looked up from germline, CDR1 is SGDLS and CDR2 is YYNGEE. The CDR3 nucleotides are TGTGCCAGCAGCGAGGGGGCAGGGCAATCCTATGGCTACACCTTC. Protein: CASSEGAGQSYGYTF.

The V and J genes are TRBV5-1 and TRBJ2-7, with TRBD1 matching 10 bases. There are 15 residues in the CDR3. V lost 3 bases and J lost 2; bases outside the gene matches: 5. CDR1 is SGHRS, CDR2 YFSETQ, per germline. The CDR3 region is CASSYGTGETYEQYF. CDR3 DNA sequence: TGCGCCAGCAGCTATGGGACAGGGGAGACCTACGAGCAGTACTTC.

The gene calls are TRBV9 and TRBJ1-2; D call uncertain. This CDR3 contains 13 residues. Trimming stripped 0 bases from V and 0 bases from J, with 3 bases between. Germline V gene lookup returns CDR1 SGDLS and CDR2 YYNGEE. The CDR3 DNA follows: TGTGCCAGCAGCGTAGGCACTAACTATGGCTACACCTTC. Translating gives CASSVGTNYGYTF.

This clone is categorized as medium-sized. This chain links TRBV5-6 with TRBJ2-7; TRBD1 or TRBD2 may be the D gene (5 bases each). The CDR3 consists of 13 residues. Germline V gene sequence: CDR1 SGHDT, CDR2 YYEEEE. Deletions cut 1 base from V and 2 bases from J, with 7 bases between. The CDR3 DNA reads TGTGCCAGCAGCTTGCCGGGGCCCTACGAGCAGTACTTC. Amino acids: CASSLPGPYEQYF.

The gene calls are TRBV5-1 and TRBJ2-2; D gene ambiguous. The CDR3 spans 15 residues. Trimming removed 5 bases from V and 4 bases from J, with 15 bases in between. Germline V gene sequence: CDR1 SGHRS, CDR2 YFSETQ. The CDR3 protein is CASSRSQSTTGELFF. Written as DNA, the CDR3 is TGCGCCAGCAGTAGGTCACAGTCCACCACCGGGGAGCTGTTTTTT.

In its sample, this clone ranks as medium-sized. This sequence joins TRBV28 and TRBJ1-1, with TRBD1 matching over 9 bases. V trimming: 4 bases; J trimming: 5 bases; junction bases outside the gene matches: 20. Germline values: CDR1 MDHEN, CDR2 SYDVKM. The CDR3 consists of 19 residues. CDR3 amino acids: CASSCWSGTGTLAWTEAFF. CDR3 DNA sequence: TGTGCCAGCAGTTGTTGGTCCGGGACAGGGACGTTGGCGTGGACTGAAGCTTTCTTT.

This clone occurred a few times. The chain carries TRBV27 and TRBJ1-3; D uncertain. The germline V gene encodes CDR1 MNHEY and CDR2 SMNVEV (reference sequence). This CDR3 is built from 12 residues. Trimming took 8 bases from V and 3 from J, leaving 8 bases between them. DNA of the CDR3: TGTGCCAGCGGAGTGGGTGGAAACACCATATATTTT. It is translated as CASGVGGNTIYF.

V is TRBV28 and J is TRBJ2-5, with a possible D match to TRBD2 (5 bases). Germline V gene sequence: CDR1 MDHEN, CDR2 SYDVKM. Trimming pared 8 bases from V and 5 bases from J, leaving 15 bases between. The CDR3 sequence is 13 residues long. The CDR3 nucleotides are TGTGCCAGCTTCCGTCCCGGGGTCGAGACCCAGTACTTC. It codes for CASFRPGVETQYF.

The chain links TRBV2 to TRBJ2-1, with D possibly being TRBD1 or TRBD2 (6 bases each). Trimming pared 3 bases from V and 10 bases from J, leaving 19 bases between. The CDR3 is made up of 15 amino acids. Germline V gene lookup returns CDR1 SNHLY and CDR2 FYNNEI. For the CDR3, the DNA is TGTGCCAGCAGTGATTCCGGGGGCGTTAGTAGGGAGCAGTTCTTC. This encodes CASSDSGGVSREQFF. Complete variable domain (other parts from reference TRBV2 and TRBJ2-1): EPEVTQTPSHQVTQMGQEVILRCVPISNHLYFYWYRQILGQKVEFLVSFYNNEISEKSEIFDDQFSVERPDGSNFTLKIRSTKLEDSAMYFCASSDSGGVSREQFFGPGTRLTVL.

This rearrangement joins TRBV9 to TRBJ2-3; 9 nucleotides align to TRBD1. V was clipped by 4 bases and J by 3 bases; unmatched bases: 12. The CDR3 length is 17 residues. Germline CDR1 SGDLS, CDR2 YYNGEE. CDR3 loop: CASSSTKQGARTDTQYF. The CDR3 nucleotides read TGTGCCAGCAGCTCGACCAAACAGGGGGCTAGGACAGATACGCAGTATTTT.

By proportion, this clone is medium-sized. The chain joins TRBV7-3 to TRBJ1-1; D possibly corresponds to TRBD1 (5 bases). There are 14 residues in the CDR3. CDR1 SGHTA and CDR2 FQGTGA come from the germline V gene. V dropped 1 base and J dropped 5 bases, with 11 bases sitting between them. The CDR3 region has the DNA TGTGCCAGCAGCTTAAGCCAGGGCAGAACTGAAGCTTTCTTT. This gives the protein CASSLSQGRTEAFF.